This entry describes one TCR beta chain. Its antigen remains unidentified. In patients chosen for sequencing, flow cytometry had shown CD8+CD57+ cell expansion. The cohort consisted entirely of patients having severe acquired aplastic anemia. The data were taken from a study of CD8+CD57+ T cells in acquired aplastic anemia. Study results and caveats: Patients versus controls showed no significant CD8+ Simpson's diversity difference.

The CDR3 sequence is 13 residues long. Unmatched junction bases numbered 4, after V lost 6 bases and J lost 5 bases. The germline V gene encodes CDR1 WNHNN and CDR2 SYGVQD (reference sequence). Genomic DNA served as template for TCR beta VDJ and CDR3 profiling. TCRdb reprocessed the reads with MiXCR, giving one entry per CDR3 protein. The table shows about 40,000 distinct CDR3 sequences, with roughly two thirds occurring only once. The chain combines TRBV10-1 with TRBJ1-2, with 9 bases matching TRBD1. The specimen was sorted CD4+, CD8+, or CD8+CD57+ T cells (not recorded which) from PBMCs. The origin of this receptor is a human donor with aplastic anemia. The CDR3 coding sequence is TGCGCCAGCAGCCGGACAGGGGAGTATGGCTACACCTTC. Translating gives CASSRTGEYGYTF.